Reported below is one T cell receptor beta chain. The target of this receptor is not known. Per-nucleotide qualities are absent, and no much larger clonotype sits a single base away. Taken from the germline V gene, the CDR1 and CDR2 loops are MNHNS and SASEGT. Its CDR3 holds 12 amino acids, cysteine through phenylalanine. Of all the DNA, just the CDR3 is kept, 36 bases in frame from base 1. Trimming costs V 1 base and J 15 bases, and their ends lie 13 bases apart. This specimen comes from a study of blood T cell repertoires in COVID-19 (dated by TCRdb to 2020 to 2022). Context from the whole study: Samples from collaborators originated in the United States, Italy and Spain and spanned both the acute and convalescent phases of COVID-19. Sample metadata almost always included a de-identified subject ID, COVID-19 status, age in years and sex. The dataset comprised deeply sampled blood TCRbeta repertoires from subjects exposed to, actively infected with, or recovered from COVID-19. HLA class I and class II types, where available, came from metadata supplied by the sample provider rather than from assay-based typing. The prospective study material was composed of cDNA or gDNA derived from T cells, B-cell-depleted T cells, or PBMCs. The repertoires were released in a freely available public database intended as a resource for research on the immune response to SARS-CoV-2. Samples came from the ongoing ImmuneRACE study (first 160 participants) plus 1,254 subjects from 6 global collaborators. Findings and caveats that apply to the study as a whole: Clinical and demographic metadata were provided uncurated, with the amount varying by source and participant.

The collaborating institutions used their own protocols to collect whole blood in K2EDTA tubes. For TCRbeta analysis, collaborators shipped samples in one of three forms: frozen whole blood, isolated PBMCs, or DNA extracted from either of those sample types. TCRbeta CDR3 regions were amplified from genomic DNA by means of the immunoSEQ Assay, a bias-controlled multiplex PCR. On the authors' methods: The number of nucleated cells in each sample was estimated from the amplification of reference gene primers within the assay. To quantify the absolute abundance of each unique TCRbeta CDR3 rearrangement, sequence reads were collapsed and filtered. For each sample, productive Simpson clonality was calculated as the square root of Simpson's diversity index across productive rearrangements. Imported from immuneACCESS, the table was reduced by TCRdb to in-frame sequences with V and J called. These copies leave out some clones; in studies compared against another copy, an unresolved V gene accounts for under half, and the cause of the remainder is not known. V and J calls and clone size are copied from that table; D and trimming were computed from the DNA. In this sample the table shows fewer than 300,000 clones, more than 85% of which occur a single time. Clones ranked in the top ten supply about 0.8% of the sample.

The TCR comes from a man younger than 40 with acute or convalescent COVID-19. Sequenced: peripheral blood. Recombination linked TRBV6-1 to TRBJ2-1, with the D segment identity uncertain. The CDR3 protein sequence reads: CASSEGPLYGFF. The nucleotide sequence reads TGTGCCAGCAGTGAAGGGCCCTTATATGGGTTCTTC.